These 25 T cell receptor beta chains were sequenced from one sample in a study of response to subunit inactivated influenza vaccine. One entry per CDR3 protein results from TCRdb running MiXCR on the RT-PCR reads. This table holds about 500,000 distinct CDR3 sequences, 16% found once. Sequenced material: CD4+ T cells sorted from PBMCs, taken less than 30 months after vaccination. The receptors derive from a man aged 50-75 years who received an inactivated influenza vaccine.

This chain links TRBV24-1 with TRBJ2-1; 8 positions match TRBD2. This CDR3 has 16 residues. The junction had 5 bases not matched to a gene; V was cut back by 2 bases and J by 3 bases. Germline V CDR1 and CDR2: KGHDR, SFDVKD. The CDR3 nucleotides are TGTGCCACCAGTGATTGGGGCCTAGCGGGCTACAATGAGCAGTTCTTC. Amino acids: CATSDWGLAGYNEQFF.

The V gene is TRBV20-1, the J gene TRBJ1-1; D remains ambiguous. Deletions cut 3 bases from V and 1 base from J, with 6 bases between. Looked up from germline, CDR1 is DFQATT and CDR2 is SNEGSKA (reference sequence). The CDR3 has 12 residues. Here the CDR3 reads CSASDQNTEAFF. The CDR3 nucleotides read TGCAGTGCTAGTGACCAGAACACTGAAGCTTTCTTT.

This clonotype has a handful of counts. The CDR3 reads CASSLGTAVEKLFF. As DNA, the CDR3 is TGTGCCAGCAGTTTAGGGACAGCAGTTGAAAAACTGTTTTTT. The V call is TRBV12-3 or TRBV12-4, the J call TRBJ1-4, with D possibly matching TRBD1 (6 bases). V was clipped by 1 base and J by 7 bases, with 10 bases between them. CDR3 size: 14 residues.

The chain couples TRBV7-2 to TRBJ2-2, with TRBD1 identical over 9 bases. The germline gives CDR1 SGHTA, CDR2 FQGNSA. The CDR3 covers 16 residues. V dropped 1 base and J dropped 7; count of bases not matched to a gene: 7. The DNA for the CDR3 is TGTGCCAGCAGCTTAGTACGGACAGGGGACGGCGGGGAGCTGTTTTTT. Translated: CASSLVRTGDGGELFF.

The rearrangement joins TRBV7-3 to TRBJ2-1; D remains ambiguous. Trimming took 2 bases from V and 9 from J, leaving 14 bases between them. CDR1 and CDR2 from the germline V gene are SGHTA and FQGTGA. The CDR3 length is 14 residues. Written as DNA, the CDR3 is TGTGCCAGCAGCTTAGGGTCCAAAGCCTCTGAGCAGTTCTTC. The encoded protein is CASSLGSKASEQFF.

The chain carries TRBV20-1 and TRBJ2-7; tentatively, D is TRBD2 (5 bases). Germline V gene sequence: CDR1 DFQATT, CDR2 SNEGSKA (reference sequence). This CDR3 region has 12 residues. The V gene lost 7 bases and the J gene lost 5 bases, with 15 bases spanning the gap. The DNA for the CDR3 is TGCAGTGTCGAGGGCTTGGTGAACGAGCAGTACTTC. Its protein is CSVEGLVNEQYF.

This rearrangement joins TRBV5-4 to TRBJ1-3; TRBD1 is a possible D gene (6 bases). Deletions cut 4 bases from V and 4 bases from J, with 21 bases between. CDR1 SGHNT and CDR2 YYREEE come from the germline V gene (reference sequence). CDR3 size: 17 residues. In nucleotides, the CDR3 is TGTGCCAGCAGCAACGGAGGGGGTGAAGGTCGAGGAAACACCATATATTTT. Encoded protein: CASSNGGGEGRGNTIYF. Drawing the rest from reference TRBV5-4 and TRBJ1-3, the complete variable domain is ETGVTQSPTHLIKTRGQQVTLRCSSQSGHNTVSWYQQALGQGPQFIFQYYREEENGRGNFPPRFSGLQFPNYSSELNVNALELDDSALYLCASSNGGGEGRGNTIYFGEGSWLTVV.

This clonotype has ten or more counts. The chain uses TRBV20-1 and TRBJ1-1; possibly TRBD1 for D (6 bases). Trimming left V 1 base short and J 1 base short, with 10 bases between. This CDR3 region has 14 residues. Germline V gene lookup returns CDR1 DFQATT and CDR2 SNEGSKA (reference sequence). The CDR3 sequence is CSARAGHPNTEAFF. In nucleotides, the CDR3 is TGCAGTGCTAGAGCGGGACACCCGAACACTGAAGCTTTCTTT.

The chain uses TRBV11-2 and TRBJ2-1; 9 nucleotides match TRBD2. Germline V gene data show CDR1 as SGHAT and CDR2 as FQNNGV. J was trimmed by 7 bases and V by 5 bases; bases with no gene match: 6. This CDR3 spans 14 amino acids. The CDR3: CASSPSGRSNEQFF. In nucleotides, the CDR3 is TGTGCCAGCAGCCCCAGCGGGAGGTCAAATGAGCAGTTCTTC.

In its sample, this clonotype was seen a few times. V gene TRBV18 combines with J gene TRBJ2-3, with D tentatively TRBD1 (5 bases). Germline lookup yields CDR1 KGHSH and CDR2 LQKENI. The CDR3 is made up of 16 amino acids. Trimming left V 2 bases short and J 3 bases short, with 15 bases between. CDR3 coding DNA: TGTGCCAGCTCACCAGTAGACGTCAGGGTTACAGATACGCAGTATTTT. As protein: CASSPVDVRVTDTQYF.

The rearrangement links TRBV2 to TRBJ1-5, with 7 bases matching TRBD1. This CDR3 spans 15 amino acids. V lost 5 bases to trimming and J lost 3 bases; unmatched junction nucleotides: 7. The germline V gene encodes CDR1 SNHLY and CDR2 FYNNEI. The CDR3 is CASSPSTGSNQPQHF. Written as DNA, the CDR3 is TGTGCCAGCAGTCCCTCGACAGGGTCCAATCAGCCCCAGCATTTT.

V gene TRBV28 combines with J gene TRBJ1-1; D is undetermined. The length of the CDR3 is 13 residues. Germline lookup yields CDR1 MDHEN and CDR2 SYDVKM. V lost 2 bases to trimming and J lost 2 bases, with 6 bases between them. CDR3 region: CASSLHGNTEAFF. The CDR3 DNA reads TGTGCCAGCAGTTTACATGGAAACACTGAAGCTTTCTTT. The full variable domain, with the rest looked up from reference TRBV28 and TRBJ1-1, is DVKVTQSSRYLVKRTGEKVFLECVQDMDHENMFWYRQDPGLGLRLIYFSYDVKMKEKGDIPEGYSVSREKKERFSLILESASTNQTSMYLCASSLHGNTEAFFGQGTRLTVV.

This clonotype came up a few times. The CDR3 DNA reads as TGTGCCAGCAGCTTATACCGCCTGAGAGTAGCGGGAGAGGCGGATGAGCAGTACTTC. Its translation is CASSLYRLRVAGEADEQYF. The chain links TRBV7-8 to TRBJ2-7, with 9 bases fitting TRBD2. This CDR3 comprises 19 residues. J gave up 7 bases and V 2 bases, and 21 bases lay outside the gene matches. The germline V gene encodes CDR1 SGHVS and CDR2 FQNEAQ.

This CDR3 reads CATSDPSGKKTGELFF. The CDR3 DNA follows: TGTGCCACCAGTGATCCTAGCGGGAAGAAGACCGGGGAGCTGTTTTTT. The V call is TRBV24-1, the J call TRBJ2-2; TRBD2 aligns across 9 bases. The trim removed 3 bases at V and 5 bases at J, leaving 6 bases unmatched. Germline CDR1 reads KGHDR; CDR2 reads SFDVKD. The CDR3 spans 16 residues.

This clonotype was observed a few times. This chain uses TRBV7-2 with TRBJ2-3, with 11 nucleotides matching TRBD2. V shed 4 bases and J 8 bases; nucleotides not matched to a gene: 14. The CDR3 has 17 residues. Germline V gene sequence: CDR1 SGHTA, CDR2 FQGNSA. In DNA form, the CDR3 reads TGTGCCAGCAGCTCCGGTTTCGGGACTAGCGGTCCAGTTACGCAGTATTTT. Translated: CASSSGFGTSGPVTQYF.

This clonotype was seen only a few times. The chain is built from TRBV25-1 and TRBJ2-4; weak D call: TRBD2 (5 bases). Trimming took off 4 bases at V and 9 bases at J, with 10 bases between the two ends. The V gene's germline CDR1 is MGHDK and CDR2 SYGVNS. The CDR3 extends over 12 amino acids. The CDR3 here is CASSVTEGIQYF. The DNA of the CDR3 is TGTGCCAGCAGTGTTACAGAGGGCATTCAGTACTTC.

This clonotype was counted between two and nine times. The chain carries TRBV3-1 and TRBJ2-2; D remains ambiguous. The CDR3 is 14 amino acids. The V gene's germline CDR1 is LGHDT and CDR2 YNNKEL (reference sequence). V gave up 0 bases and J gave up 4 bases, with 6 bases separating them. In DNA form, the CDR3 reads TGTGCCAGCAGCCAAGATTTCGTCACCGGGGAGCTGTTTTTT. This sequence encodes CASSQDFVTGELFF.

This chain joins TRBV7-2 and TRBJ2-3, with D possibly TRBD2 on 6 matching bases. Trimming pared 1 base from V and 5 bases from J, leaving 16 bases between. The germline V gene encodes CDR1 SGHTA and CDR2 FQGNSA. The CDR3 sequence is 16 residues long. CDR3: CASSLVDGRGIDTQYF. CDR3 bases: TGTGCCAGCAGCTTAGTAGACGGGAGAGGCATAGATACGCAGTATTTT.

The rearrangement uses TRBV2 and TRBJ1-5; D is unresolved. The CDR3 is made up of 16 amino acids. CDR1 and CDR2 (germline): SNHLY, FYNNEI. V shed 1 base and J shed 3 bases, with 13 bases lying between them. CDR3: CASSEGTAASNQPQHF. The CDR3, as DNA: TGTGCCAGCAGTGAAGGGACGGCGGCGTCCAATCAGCCCCAGCATTTT.

This sequence joins TRBV28 and TRBJ2-7; D is unresolved. From germline, CDR1 is MDHEN and CDR2 SYDVKM. CDR3 length equals 16 residues. The V end was cut by 4 bases, the J end by 0 bases, with 16 bases between. As DNA, the CDR3 is TGTGCCAGCAGTTCCCTCGGCGGCGAGAGCTCCTACGAGCAGTACTTC. It is translated as CASSSLGGESSYEQYF.

This chain uses TRBV6-1 with TRBJ2-3; 11 nucleotides align to TRBD2. The CDR3 length is 17 residues. The V segment lost 5 bases and the J segment 0 bases; nucleotides outside the gene matches: 7. CDR1 is MNHNS, CDR2 SASEGT, per germline. CDR3: CASSPASGGPSTDTQYF. CDR3 nucleotide sequence: TGTGCCAGCAGTCCTGCTAGCGGGGGGCCGAGCACAGATACGCAGTATTTT.

This clonotype appeared a few times. CDR3 sequence reads: CASSLARGANYNEQFF. The CDR3 DNA sequence: TGCGCCAGCAGCTTGGCTCGGGGGGCGAACTACAATGAGCAGTTCTTC. J is TRBJ2-1 and V is TRBV5-1; D perhaps matches TRBD2 (7 bases). Germline values: CDR1 SGHRS, CDR2 YFSETQ. The CDR3 length is 16 residues. Deletions cut 0 bases from V and 3 bases from J, with 13 bases between.

Only one count was recorded for this clonotype. The V gene is TRBV24-1, the J gene TRBJ2-7, with D perhaps assigned TRBD1 or TRBD2 (5 bases each). Trimming stripped 10 bases from V and 5 bases from J, with 17 bases between. The CDR3 sequence is 13 residues long. The germline CDR1 and CDR2 sequences are KGHDR and SFDVKD. The CDR3 sequence: CATAGTPNDEQYF. For the CDR3, the DNA is TGTGCCACGGCCGGGACGCCTAATGACGAGCAGTACTTC.

Ten or more counts support this clonotype. CDR3 in amino acids: CASSLAGAETQYF. CDR3 in DNA: TGTGCCAGCAGCTTAGCTGGGGCAGAGACCCAGTACTTC. The chain recombines TRBV7-9 with TRBJ2-5; weak D call: TRBD1 (5 bases). V dropped 0 bases and J dropped 4 bases, with 6 bases sitting between them. The CDR3 runs to 13 residues. Germline CDR1 and CDR2: SEHNR and FQNEAQ (reference sequence). The variable domain in full, completed from reference TRBV7-9 and TRBJ2-5, reads DTGVSQNPRHKITKRGQNVTFRCDPISEHNRLYWYRQTLGQGPEFLTYFQNEAQLEKSRLLSDRFSAERPKGSFSTLEIQRTEQGDSAMYLCASSLAGAETQYFGPGTRLLVL.

V gene TRBV12-3 or TRBV12-4 combines with J gene TRBJ1-4, with D perhaps matching TRBD1 (6 bases). This CDR3 is 14 amino acids long. With 6 bases removed from V and 7 bases from J, the gap between germline ends came to 15 bases. In DNA form, the CDR3 reads TGTGCCAGCAGCCAGGGGCCGTATCGTGAAAAACTGTTTTTT. It encodes CASSQGPYREKLFF.